The 19 T cell receptor beta chains presented below share a single source sample, sequenced in a study of OX40 agonist ivuxolimab in advanced cancers. Method: immunoSEQ multiplex PCR; TCRdb's copy keeps in-frame clones and lacks some. The sample yields about 58,000 clones, roughly four fifths seen once. This sample comprised CD4+ or CD8+ T cells sorted from blood, obtained in a trial of the OX40 agonist ivuxolimab. The receptors were gathered from an adult with an advanced solid tumor such as melanoma, head and neck, liver or kidney cancer.

This rearrangement joins TRBV4-1 to TRBJ1-5; D is uncertain. Trimming stripped 2 bases from V and 4 bases from J, with 9 bases between. Germline assignment: CDR1 MGHRA and CDR2 YSYEKL. The CDR3 loop spans 14 amino acids. CDR3 region: CASSQPILNQPQHF. The CDR3 DNA is TGCGCCAGCAGCCAACCCATCCTAAATCAGCCCCAGCATTTT.

V usage is TRBV7-2 and J usage is TRBJ1-5; maybe TRBD1 (6 bases). V dropped 4 bases and J dropped 2 bases, with 18 bases sitting between them. This CDR3 spans 17 amino acids. Germline CDR1 and CDR2: SGHTA and FQGNSA. The DNA of the CDR3 is TGTGCCAGCAGCTCAGGGGTCGGGGCTGGGGGCAATCAGCCCCAGCATTTT. Translation gives CASSSGVGAGGNQPQHF.

The chain couples TRBV27 to TRBJ2-1; weak D call: TRBD1 (7 bases). CDR1 MNHEY and CDR2 SMNVEV come from the germline V gene (reference sequence). This CDR3 is 14 amino acids long. Between the trimmed V and J ends, which lost 8 bases and 6 bases, there was a span of 17 bases. The CDR3 sequence is CASWPTGTRNEQFF. The CDR3, as DNA: TGTGCCAGCTGGCCGACAGGGACTCGCAATGAGCAGTTCTTC.

V gene TRBV6-1 combines with J gene TRBJ1-1, with no clear D. V was shortened by 3 bases and J by 7 bases, with 9 bases between the two germline ends. This CDR3 has 12 residues. CDR1 is MNHNS, CDR2 SASEGT, per germline. CDR3 nucleotides: TGTGCCAGCAGTGAGGGTTCCGGTGAAGCTTTCTTT. It specifies CASSEGSGEAFF.

V gene TRBV5-1 combines with J gene TRBJ2-3, with 9 positions matching TRBD1. From germline, CDR1 is SGHRS and CDR2 YFSETQ. With V trimmed by 3 bases and J by 1 base, 0 bases remained unmatched. This CDR3 has 14 residues. This CDR3 reads CASSWTGGTDTQYF. The CDR3, as DNA: TGCGCCAGCAGCTGGACAGGGGGCACAGATACGCAGTATTTT. The variable domain in full, completed from reference TRBV5-1 and TRBJ2-3, reads KAGVTQTPRYLIKTRGQQVTLSCSPISGHRSVSWYQQTPGQGLQFLFEYFSETQRNKGNFPGRFSGRQFSNSRSEMNVSTLELGDSALYLCASSWTGGTDTQYFGPGTRLTVL.

The chain recombines TRBV9 with TRBJ2-3, with 8 bases aligning to TRBD2. The trim removed 0 bases at V and 1 base at J, leaving 4 bases unmatched. The CDR3 loop spans 16 amino acids. Germline assignment: CDR1 SGDLS and CDR2 YYNGEE. The CDR3 DNA reads as TGTGCCAGCAGCGTAGCTGAAGCGGGGGGCACAGATACGCAGTATTTT. It specifies CASSVAEAGGTDTQYF.

This chain links TRBV7-9 with TRBJ2-2; 11 bases fit TRBD1. With 0 bases clipped from V and 3 bases from J, the junction kept 3 bases outside the gene matches. Germline loops: CDR1 SEHNR, CDR2 FQNEAQ (reference sequence). CDR3 length: 17 amino acids. CDR3 in DNA: TGTGCCAGCAGCTTAGCAAGGACAGGGGGCGACACCGGGGAGCTGTTTTTT. This codes for CASSLARTGGDTGELFF.

The chain has TRBV6-5 and TRBJ1-1, with TRBD1 as a possible D gene (5 bases). The CDR3 runs to 13 residues. The germline gives CDR1 MNHEY, CDR2 SVGAGI. Trimming took off 5 bases at V and 1 base at J, with 8 bases between the two ends. CDR3 protein: CASSLRANTEAFF. The CDR3 DNA follows: TGTGCCAGCAGTCTCAGGGCGAACACTGAAGCTTTCTTT.

The gene calls are TRBV19 and TRBJ2-4, with TRBD2 matching over 7 bases. The J segment lost 4 bases and the V segment lost 5 bases, leaving 5 bases of the junction unmatched. This CDR3 region has 14 residues. Germline lookup yields CDR1 LNHDA and CDR2 SQIVND (reference sequence). CDR3 DNA: TGTGCCAGTAGTCAAGGCGGGGGAAAAAACATTCAGTACTTC. As protein: CASSQGGGKNIQYF.

The chain is built from TRBV6-5 and TRBJ2-7; D not certain. This CDR3 is 12 amino acids long. Germline assignment: CDR1 MNHEY and CDR2 SVGAGI. V gave up 2 bases and J gave up 4 bases, with 6 bases separating them. DNA for the CDR3: TGTGCCAGCAGTTACGATTCTTACGAGCAGTACTTC. It translates to CASSYDSYEQYF.

This CDR3 is CASSPWSSGLGNYEQYF. DNA for the CDR3: TGTGCCAGTAGTCCCTGGTCGAGCGGGCTTGGGAACTACGAGCAGTACTTC. The chain is built from TRBV19 and TRBJ2-7; tentative D call: TRBD2 (6 bases). Germline V gives CDR1 LNHDA, CDR2 SQIVND (reference sequence). The ends were cut back, 5 bases at V and 3 bases at J, with 23 bases in the middle. The CDR3 has 17 residues.

The chain combines TRBV9 with TRBJ2-3; D may be TRBD1 (6 bases). The germline CDR1 and CDR2 sequences are SGDLS and YYNGEE. The CDR3 length is 15 residues. V dropped 1 base and J dropped 0 bases, with 9 bases sitting between them. The CDR3 here is CASSVYRASTDTQYF. CDR3 in DNA: TGTGCCAGCAGCGTATACAGGGCTAGCACAGATACGCAGTATTTT.

This clone is categorized as medium-sized. This chain connects TRBV18 to TRBJ2-7, with D tentatively TRBD1 or TRBD2 (5 bases each). CDR3 length: 16 amino acids. V lost 3 bases and J lost 6, with 21 bases in between. The germline V gene encodes CDR1 KGHSH and CDR2 LQKENI. CDR3 sequence: CASSPRDRSLQSEQYF. The CDR3 DNA follows: TGTGCCAGCTCACCCCGGGACCGCAGTCTTCAGAGCGAGCAGTACTTC. Looking up the rest from reference TRBV18 and TRBJ2-7 gives the full variable domain: NAGVMQNPRHLVRRRGQEARLRCSPMKGHSHVYWYRQLPEEGLKFMVYLQKENIIDESGMPKERFSAEFPKEGPSILRIQQVVRGDSAAYFCASSPRDRSLQSEQYFGPGTRLTVT.

This chain connects TRBV19 to TRBJ1-5; tentatively, D is TRBD1 (5 bases). Trimming pared 6 bases from V and 3 bases from J, leaving 15 bases between. Germline V gene data show CDR1 as LNHDA and CDR2 as SQIVND (reference sequence). There are 15 residues in the CDR3. The CDR3 reads CASRVSGTLNQPQHF. The CDR3 DNA sequence: TGTGCCAGTAGGGTTTCCGGGACCCTCAATCAGCCCCAGCATTTT.

V is TRBV30 and J is TRBJ1-4; no clear D. Germline CDR1 reads GTSNPN; CDR2 reads SVGIG (reference sequence). This CDR3 has 13 residues. The V gene lost 3 bases and the J gene lost 3 bases, with 8 bases spanning the gap. Here the CDR3 reads CAWSHEANEKLFF. The CDR3 bases are TGTGCCTGGAGCCATGAAGCTAATGAAAAACTGTTTTTT. Based on the CDR3 plus reference TRBV30 and TRBJ1-4, the full variable domain is SQTIHQWPATLVQPVGSPLSLECTVEGTSNPNLYWYRQAAGRGLQLLFYSVGIGQISSEVPQNLSASRPQDRQFILSSKKLLLSDSGFYLCAWSHEANEKLFFGSGTQLSVL.

The chain employs TRBV19 and TRBJ1-5; D unclear. Trimming took 4 bases from V and 7 from J, leaving 14 bases between them. From germline, CDR1 is LNHDA and CDR2 SQIVND (reference sequence). The CDR3 runs to 14 residues. The CDR3 reads CASSTPGLGQPQHF. The CDR3 nucleotides are TGTGCCAGTAGTACCCCAGGACTTGGGCAGCCCCAGCATTTT.

This clone came up once. The chain has TRBV5-6 and TRBJ1-2; 7 nucleotides agree with TRBD1. Germline loops: CDR1 SGHDT, CDR2 YYEEEE. With 4 bases clipped from V and 3 bases from J, the junction kept 9 bases outside the gene matches. The CDR3 extends over 15 amino acids. The CDR3 region is CASSPIEGADYGYTF. The DNA of the CDR3 is TGTGCCAGCAGCCCGATCGAGGGGGCTGACTATGGCTACACCTTC.

This sequence joins TRBV6-5 and TRBJ2-1; tentatively, D is TRBD1 or TRBD2 (6 bases each). Per germline, CDR1 MNHEY and CDR2 SVGAGI. V dropped 7 bases and J dropped 13 bases, with 14 bases sitting between them. This CDR3 is built from 11 residues. CDR3 region: CASTFWGAQFF. CDR3 nucleotide sequence: TGTGCCAGCACTTTTTGGGGGGCCCAGTTCTTC.

V and J are TRBV5-5 and TRBJ2-7; D is possibly TRBD2 (5 bases). This CDR3 is 16 amino acids long. CDR1 is SGHKS, CDR2 YYEKEE, per germline (reference sequence). V was pared by 4 bases and J by 3 bases, with 20 bases between. CDR3 in DNA: TGTGCCAGCAGCCCGTCGCAAAGAGGGTCAAACTACGAGCAGTACTTC. Translating gives CASSPSQRGSNYEQYF.